A single sample gave rise to the 17 T cell receptor beta chains below, sequenced in a study of blood T cell repertoires in COVID-19. The assay was immunoSEQ multiplex PCR, and TCRdb's table has in-frame clones only and misses some. The table lists about 14,000 clones, 73% of them singletons, with roughly 19% in the top ten. The sequenced sample was peripheral blood. These receptor sequences come from a boy aged 2 to 9 with active or convalescent COVID-19.

This rearrangement joins TRBV21-1 to TRBJ1-4; the table's D call TRBD1 went unverified against the DNA. TRBV21-1 is termed a pseudogene. There are 19 residues in the CDR3. Here the CDR3 reads CASSKSARPGTGGALMLFF. The CDR3 region has the DNA TGTGCCAGCAGCAAATCCGCTAGGCCCGGGACAGGGGGGGCATTGATGCTGTTTTTT.

This clone was recorded only once. The chain has TRBV19 and TRBJ2-1, with a weak D call TRBD2 (5 bases). Trimming pared 5 bases from V and 7 bases from J, leaving 24 bases between. The CDR3 loop spans 17 amino acids. Per the germline V gene, CDR1 is LNHDA and CDR2 is SQIVND (reference sequence). The CDR3 DNA follows: TGTGCCAGTAGTCGTGCCTCCGGGGTAGCCCTAGGGAATGAGCAGTTCTTC. This translates into CASSRASGVALGNEQFF. Together with reference TRBV19 and TRBJ2-1, the CDR3 gives the full variable domain: DGGITQSPKYLFRKEGQNVTLSCEQNLNHDAMYWYRQDPGQGLRLIYYSQIVNDFQKGDIAEGYSVSREKKESFPLTVTSAQKNPTAFYLCASSRASGVALGNEQFFGPGTRLTVL.

This clone was detected only a few times. V gene TRBV2 combines with J gene TRBJ1-1, with D possibly being TRBD1 (5 bases). The CDR3 covers 16 residues. Deletions cut 10 bases from V and 6 bases from J, with 27 bases between. Germline assignment: CDR1 SNHLY and CDR2 FYNNEI. As DNA, the CDR3 is TGTGCCACCCCCCCAAGGTCCAGGCACGTAGGGGCTGAAGCTTTCTTT. Protein product: CATPPRSRHVGAEAFF.

In its sample, this clone was seen once. The chain combines TRBV7-2 with TRBJ2-7; 9 nucleotides line up with TRBD1. Germline CDR1 reads SGHTA; CDR2 reads FQGNSA. CDR3 length: 15 residues. Losses at the gene ends were 4 bases for V and 3 bases for J; bases not matched to a gene: 7. This CDR3 reads CASSSGWGQGYEQYF. The DNA of the CDR3 is TGTGCCAGCAGCTCAGGGTGGGGACAGGGCTACGAGCAGTACTTC.

The V and J genes are TRBV12-5 and TRBJ1-5; 9 nucleotides agree with TRBD1. The germline gives CDR1 LGHNT, CDR2 FRNRAP. The CDR3 is 16 amino acids. The junction had 10 bases not matched to a gene; V was cut back by 6 bases and J by 4 bases. The CDR3 is CASGPPGQGRNQPQHF. CDR3 DNA sequence: TGTGCTAGTGGACCCCCCGGACAGGGGAGAAATCAGCCCCAGCATTTT.

The gene calls are TRBV5-1 and TRBJ1-6; D is undetermined. The germline V gene encodes CDR1 SGHRS and CDR2 YFSETQ. The CDR3 is made up of 16 amino acids. The V gene lost 7 bases and the J gene lost 0 bases, with 14 bases spanning the gap. The CDR3 DNA reads as TGCGCCAGCCGGGCGGGCTCCTACTCCTATAATTCACCCCTCCACTTT. Residues: CASRAGSYSYNSPLHF.

V gene TRBV6-2 or TRBV6-3 combines with J gene TRBJ2-2; unclear D gene. Trimming shortened V by 2 bases and J by 6 bases, and 13 bases separated the two germline ends. Germline CDR1 MNHEY, CDR2 SVGEGT. The CDR3 is made up of 15 amino acids. DNA for the CDR3: TGTGCCAGCAGTTACCAAGACAATGTCGCCGGGGAGCTGTTTTTT. The encoded protein is CASSYQDNVAGELFF.

This clone qualifies as medium-sized. J is TRBJ2-5 and V is TRBV6-5, with 11 bases matching TRBD2. The junction had 6 bases not matched to a gene; V was cut back by 7 bases and J by 5 bases. Looked up from germline, CDR1 is MNHEY and CDR2 is SVGAGI. The length of the CDR3 is 14 residues. The CDR3 sequence is CASNPSGRRETQYF. The CDR3 DNA is TGTGCCAGCAACCCTAGCGGGAGGCGGGAGACCCAGTACTTC.

The V call is TRBV3-1 (or the pseudogene TRBV3-2), the J call TRBJ1-6; 7 bases align to TRBD1. CDR3 length: 14 residues. The V gene's germline CDR1 is LGHDT and CDR2 YNNKEL (reference sequence). Germline trimming cut 4 bases from V and 7 bases from J; bases unmatched to any gene: 4. CDR3 DNA: TGTGCCAGCAGCCCGGACAGGCGAAATTCACCCCTCCACTTT. As protein: CASSPDRRNSPLHF.

V gene TRBV27 combines with J gene TRBJ2-7; TRBD1 aligns across 11 bases. Looked up from germline, CDR1 is MNHEY and CDR2 is SMNVEV (reference sequence). There are 15 residues in the CDR3. Trimming took 6 bases from V and 5 from J; bases not matched to a gene: 9. DNA of the CDR3: TGTGCCAGCAGCACCCGGGACAGGGGGACCCACGAGCAGTACTTC. This sequence encodes CASSTRDRGTHEQYF.

This clone was picked up one time. The chain employs TRBV9 and TRBJ1-2; D unclear. V lost 0 bases, J lost 6 bases, and 12 bases lay in between. The V gene's germline CDR1 is SGDLS and CDR2 YYNGEE. The CDR3 runs 14 residues. CDR3 in DNA: TGTGCCAGCAGCGTAGCTGGTCCAGCGCATGGCTACACCTTC. As protein: CASSVAGPAHGYTF.

In its sample, this clone was seen a few times. The chain combines TRBV10-2 with TRBJ1-1; D is unresolved. Between the trimmed V and J ends, which lost 3 bases and 0 bases, there was a span of 11 bases. Germline V gives CDR1 WSHSY, CDR2 SAAADI. CDR3 length: 15 amino acids. The CDR3 region is CASSDLGHLNTEAFF. The CDR3 DNA sequence: TGCGCCAGCAGTGACCTTGGTCACTTGAACACTGAAGCTTTCTTT.

The gene calls are TRBV6-4 and TRBJ2-6; maybe TRBD1 (7 bases). Germline V gene lookup returns CDR1 MRHNA and CDR2 SNTAGT. This CDR3 has 18 amino acids. Trimming left V 5 bases short and J 5 bases short, with 22 bases between. In nucleotides, the CDR3 is TGTGCCAGCAGTACGGGGACAGTCCCCGGGGGAAGGGCCAACGTCCTGACTTTC. The encoded protein is CASSTGTVPGGRANVLTF.

The rearrangement links TRBV28 to TRBJ2-5; 10 nucleotides match TRBD1. Germline-derived CDR1 and CDR2 are MDHEN and SYDVKM. V gave up 7 bases and J gave up 5 bases; unmatched junction bases: 7. CDR3 length: 14 residues. CDR3 amino acids: CASTWTGGIETQYF. The CDR3 coding sequence is TGTGCCAGCACCTGGACAGGGGGGATCGAGACCCAGTACTTC.

This clone is labeled medium-sized. V gene TRBV18 combines with J gene TRBJ1-3; D gene unclear. Germline V gives CDR1 KGHSH, CDR2 LQKENI. This CDR3 has 13 residues. V gave up 3 bases and J gave up 3 bases, with 6 bases separating them. The CDR3 region is CASSPFNGNTIYF. CDR3 nucleotide sequence: TGTGCCAGCTCACCGTTTAATGGAAACACCATATATTTT.

This rearrangement joins TRBV7-2 to TRBJ2-5; perhaps TRBD1 as D (5 bases). The germline CDR1 and CDR2 sequences are SGHTA and FQGNSA. V was cut by 1 base and J by 5 bases, with 11 bases left in between. The CDR3 consists of 14 residues. CDR3 loop: CASSLVGARETQYF. In nucleotides, the CDR3 is TGTGCCAGCAGCTTAGTAGGGGCGAGGGAGACCCAGTACTTC.

V usage is TRBV4-1 and J usage is TRBJ1-2; TRBD1 is a possible D gene (6 bases). Trimming cost V 0 bases and J 7 bases, with 18 bases left between them. The germline gives CDR1 MGHRA, CDR2 YSYEKL. The CDR3 has 16 residues. CDR3 DNA: TGCGCCAGCAGCCAAGAAGGAAGGACACAGGGTGGTGGCTACACCTTC. This gives the protein CASSQEGRTQGGGYTF.